The present TCR beta chain was sequenced within a study of blood T cell repertoires in COVID-19. Study information: Samples representing acute and convalescent COVID-19 were sourced from the United States, Italy and Spain.

The CDR3 loop spans 15 amino acids. With 4 bases clipped from V and 3 bases from J, the junction kept 6 bases outside the gene matches. Looked up from germline, CDR1 is LGHNT and CDR2 is FRNRAP. Only in-frame clones appear in the TCRdb table, and some are missing; sequencing was by immunoSEQ multiplex PCR. The table lists roughly 250,000 clones, 88% of them singletons. The V gene is TRBV12-5, the J gene TRBJ2-7; 10 bases align to TRBD2. Material for sequencing was PBMCs or T cells enriched from blood (not recorded which). This sequence originates from a woman in her thirties or forties who had been exposed to COVID-19. The CDR3 loop reads CASGSSGGEGYEQYF. The CDR3 region has the DNA TGTGCTAGTGGTTCTAGCGGGGGAGAGGGCTACGAGCAGTACTTC.